The sequence of this T cell receptor (beta chain) was determined in a study of early T cells in non-severe SARS-CoV-2 infection. Study-wide background: Bulk RNA taken from unsorted whole blood was sequenced, leaving chains unpaired.

The germline V gene has CDR1 SGHRS and CDR2 YFSETQ. The junction had 5 bases not matched to a gene; V was cut back by 3 bases and J by 6 bases. CDR3 length: 16 residues. Many counts were recorded for this clonotype. Its antigen remains unidentified. Unique molecular identifiers were added to individual cDNA molecules. One entry per CDR3 protein results from TCRdb running MiXCR on the 5' RACE reads. The sample yields tens of thousands of distinct CDR3 sequences, around 4.1% seen once. Findings of the study overall: VDJdb-based annotation leaned toward anti-spike CD8 responses and missed private and CD4 specificities.

Material for sequencing was whole blood. This clonotype originated in an adult who was a healthcare worker with PCR-confirmed SARS-CoV-2 infection or an uninfected control (not recorded which). The chain couples TRBV5-1 to TRBJ2-1; 14 positions agree with TRBD2. The DNA for the CDR3 is TGCGCCAGCAGCTCCCGACTAGCGGGAGGGGGCAATGAGCAGTTCTTC. It encodes CASSSRLAGGGNEQFF.